The entry that follows covers one T cell receptor (beta chain) sequence. Its antigen is unknown. No qualities accompany the bases; no much larger clone lies one base away. TCRbeta CDR3 regions were sequenced with the immunoSEQ Assay. After extraction, genomic DNA underwent amplification by bias-controlled multiplex PCR, followed by high-throughput sequencing. The published analysis was carried out like this. Collapsing and filtering of sequences were performed to quantify the absolute abundance of each unique TCRbeta CDR3 region. T cell fraction was estimated by normalization of TCRbeta template counts to usable DNA, with usable DNA being measured through amplification of reference genes present in all nucleated cells. Repertoire TCRs were annotated as SARS-CoV-2-specific when V gene, CDR3 amino acid sequence and J gene were exactly matched to a known reactive TCR set. The reference SARS-CoV-2 TCR set was obtained from MIRA and was filtered for enrichment in COVID-19-positive ImmuneCODE repertoires, whereby public or cross-reactive TCRs were removed. Using the MIRA antigens, annotated TCRs were further analysed by specific ORF or by position within an ORF. Depth was the summed frequency of annotated unique rearrangements, while breadth was defined as annotated unique rearrangements over total unique productive rearrangements. TCR breadth was compared between groups using two-sided Wilcoxon rank-sum tests. TCRdb took this table from immuneACCESS and kept in-frame rearrangements with V and J called. Such tables lack part of the clones; where checked against another copy, unresolved V genes explain under half of the gap, and the rest is unexplained. Clone size and V and J calls were adopted from that table, with D and trimming inferred from the DNA. The sample profile shows over 400,000 clones; roughly 87% of them were found once. Less than 4.5% of the sample goes to the ten largest clones.

The data originate from a study of Ad26.COV2.S vaccination and SARS-CoV-2 variants (dated by TCRdb to about 2021). As for the study more broadly: Donors in the vaccine arm were drawn from COV1001, a phase I-IIa trial of Ad26.COV2.S in healthy adults that was multicentre, randomized, double-blind and placebo-controlled. Dosing of Ad26.COV2.S was intramuscular, at either 5x10^10 or 1x10^11 viral particles, delivered as one shot or as two shots spaced 56 days apart. Sequencing of the TCRbeta repertoire served to evaluate the specificity and breadth of SARS-CoV-2-reactive T cell receptors following Ad26.COV2.S vaccination. The TCR-sequenced set comprised approximately 32 samples: around 20 Ad26.COV2.S vaccine recipients, 5 placebo recipients and 8 SARS-CoV-2 convalescent individuals. Trial participants were randomized into five groups of five, in which low-dose or high-dose Ad26.COV2.S was given once or twice, or placebo was given on both occasions. Investigators did not know the trial group allocation while performing experiments and assessing outcomes. Overall study results and their limits: The study lacked the statistical power to compare responses across vaccine doses or regimens. Vaccine and placebo recipients had similar non-spike TCR breadth, a finding consistent with the vaccine containing only spike. After vaccination, spike-specific CD8+ and CD4+ T cell responses were reported to show substantial breadth. Ad26.COV2.S recipients had higher spike-specific TCR breadth than placebo recipients (P = 0.0014). It was noted by the authors that total T cell responses may have been underestimated by the TCR breadth and depth analyses.

The CDR3 holds 17 amino acids from the cysteine to the phenylalanine. Of all the DNA, just the CDR3 is kept, 51 bases in frame from base 1. After removal of 3 bases from V and 3 bases from J, the junction retains 9 bases not matched to a gene. Via the germline V gene, CDR1 is LGHNA and CDR2 YNFKEQ. The sample's treatment or condition label is to be understood as: roughly 18 received Ad26.COV2.S at low or high dose, single or two shots; 5 received placebo; per-sample allocation not given. For vaccine and placebo recipients, the sequenced repertoires came from samples collected on day 63 after the first injection. In Cohort 1b, 25 or so adults aged 18-55 years were enrolled at a single site in Boston, USA, between 29 July and 7 August 2020. Ad26.COV2.S was a replication-incompetent adenovirus type 26 vector that expressed a prefusion-stabilized SARS-CoV-2 spike protein derived from the original Wuhan strain.

This sequence was found in a person between 18 and 65 years old who received the Ad26.COV2.S COVID-19 vaccine or a placebo. The sequencing here drew on peripheral blood, taken in a trial of Ad26.COV2.S vaccine versus placebo. The rearrangement joined TRBV4-2 to TRBJ1-5; 9 of the junction bases match TRBD1. In nucleotides, the sequence is TGTGCCAGCAGCCAGAGTACCGGGACAGGGCCCAATCAGCCCCAGCATTTT. Its protein reads: CASSQSTGTGPNQPQHF.